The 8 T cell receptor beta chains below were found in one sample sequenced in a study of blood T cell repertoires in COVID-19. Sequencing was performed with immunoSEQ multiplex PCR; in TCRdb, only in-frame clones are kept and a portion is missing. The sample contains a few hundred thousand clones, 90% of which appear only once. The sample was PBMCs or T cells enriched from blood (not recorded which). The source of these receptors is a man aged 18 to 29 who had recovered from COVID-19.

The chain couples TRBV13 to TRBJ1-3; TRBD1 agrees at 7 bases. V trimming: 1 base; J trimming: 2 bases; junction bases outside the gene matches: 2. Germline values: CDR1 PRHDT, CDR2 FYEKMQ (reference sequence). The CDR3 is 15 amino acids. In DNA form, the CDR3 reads TGTGCCAGCAGCTTAGAGGGGACAGCTGGAAACACCATATATTTT. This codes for CASSLEGTAGNTIYF.

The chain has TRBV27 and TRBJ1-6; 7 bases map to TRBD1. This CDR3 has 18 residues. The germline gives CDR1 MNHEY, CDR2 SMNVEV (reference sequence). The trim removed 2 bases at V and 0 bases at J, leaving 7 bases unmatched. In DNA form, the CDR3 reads TGTGCCAGCAGTTTAACGACAGGGAAGAGCTCCTATAATTCACCCCTCCACTTT. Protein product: CASSLTTGKSSYNSPLHF.

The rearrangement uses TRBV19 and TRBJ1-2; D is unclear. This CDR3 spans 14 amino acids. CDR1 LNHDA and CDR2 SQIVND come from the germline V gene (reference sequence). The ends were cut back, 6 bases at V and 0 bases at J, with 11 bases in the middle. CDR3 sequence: CASSPGGANYGYTF. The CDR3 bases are TGTGCCAGTAGCCCCGGTGGAGCTAACTATGGCTACACCTTC.

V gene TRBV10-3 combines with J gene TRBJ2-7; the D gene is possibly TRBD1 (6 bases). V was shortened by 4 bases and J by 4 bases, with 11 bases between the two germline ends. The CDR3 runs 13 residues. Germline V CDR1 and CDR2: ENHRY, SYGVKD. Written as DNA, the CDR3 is TGTGCCATCAGTGGGACAGCTTCTTACGAGCAGTACTTC. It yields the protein CAISGTASYEQYF.

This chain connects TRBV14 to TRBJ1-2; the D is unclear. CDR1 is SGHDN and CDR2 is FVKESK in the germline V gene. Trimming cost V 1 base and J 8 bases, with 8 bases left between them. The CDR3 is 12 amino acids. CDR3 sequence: CASSQAGMGYTF. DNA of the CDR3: TGTGCCAGCAGCCAAGCGGGGATGGGCTACACCTTC.

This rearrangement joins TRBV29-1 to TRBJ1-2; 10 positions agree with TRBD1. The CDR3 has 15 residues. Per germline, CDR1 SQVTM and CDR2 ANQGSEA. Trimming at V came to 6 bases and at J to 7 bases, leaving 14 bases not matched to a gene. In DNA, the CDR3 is TGCAGCGTGGGACAATCATCAGGACAGGGGGGTGGCTACACCTTC. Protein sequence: CSVGQSSGQGGGYTF.

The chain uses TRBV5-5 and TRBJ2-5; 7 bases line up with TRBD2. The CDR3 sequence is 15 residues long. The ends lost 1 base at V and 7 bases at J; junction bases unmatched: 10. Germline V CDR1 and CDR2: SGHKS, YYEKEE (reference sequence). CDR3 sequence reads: CASSLQLATGGTQYF. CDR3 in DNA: TGTGCCAGCAGCTTGCAACTAGCGACCGGGGGGACCCAGTACTTC.

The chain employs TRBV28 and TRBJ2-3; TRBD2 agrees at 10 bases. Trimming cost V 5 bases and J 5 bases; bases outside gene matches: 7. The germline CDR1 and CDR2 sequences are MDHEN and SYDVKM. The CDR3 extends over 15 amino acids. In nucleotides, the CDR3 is TGTGCCAGCAGTCGGACTAGCGGCGCAGGAGATACGCAGTATTTT. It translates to CASSRTSGAGDTQYF.